Listed below are T cell receptor beta chains from one sample, sequenced in a study of CD8+CD57+ T cells in acquired aplastic anemia. TCRdb passed the reads through MiXCR, listing each CDR3 protein once. Of approximately 58,000 distinct CDR3 sequences detected, approximately 50% appear once; the ten largest clones hold around 17%. The specimen sequenced was sorted CD4+, CD8+, or CD8+CD57+ T cells (not recorded which) from PBMCs. The receptors derive from a human donor with aplastic anemia. Both conserved end residues are part of each CDR3. Fields, in order: J gene, D gene, V gene, clone size, CDR3 DNA, CDR3 protein. The D gene is left open where the match is weak. Clone size is shown for a subset of rows, as once, few, many or a class of expanded clone.

J: TRBJ1-5
D: .
V: TRBV12-3/TRBV12-4
size: many
DNA: TGTGCCAGCAGTTCAGGGTTATGGCAGCCCCAGCATTTT
CDR3: CASSSGLWQPQHF

J: TRBJ1-3
D: .
V: TRBV19
size: .
DNA: TGTGCCTCCCAGGGCTATATCTCTGGAAACACCATATATTTT
CDR3: CASQGYISGNTIYF

J: TRBJ1-1
D: .
V: TRBV7-2
size: .
DNA: TGTGCCAGCAGCTTGGACGGGAGTGAAGCTTTCTTT
CDR3: CASSLDGSEAFF

J: TRBJ2-3
D: TRBD2
V: TRBV24-1
size: .
DNA: TGTGCCACCAGTGACTACCTAGCGGGGGGAGCAGATACGCAGTATTTT
CDR3: CATSDYLAGGADTQYF

J: TRBJ1-1
D: TRBD1
V: TRBV11-2
size: few
DNA: TGTGCCAGCAGCTCGGGACAGGGGGTGGGGAACACTGAAGCTTTCTTT
CDR3: CASSSGQGVGNTEAFF

J: TRBJ1-2
D: .
V: TRBV24-1
size: .
DNA: TGTGCCACCAGTGATTCGCAGGCCTATGGCTACACCTTC
CDR3: CATSDSQAYGYTF

J: TRBJ2-1
D: .
V: TRBV2
size: .
DNA: TGTGCCAGCACAGGGACGGAATACAATGAGCAGTTCTTC
CDR3: CASTGTEYNEQFF

J: TRBJ2-1
D: TRBD2
V: TRBV5-1
size: many
DNA: TGCGCCAGCAGCTTGGCCGGTAGCGGGGGGGCTCTCTACAATGAGCAGTTCTTC
CDR3: CASSLAGSGGALYNEQFF

J: TRBJ2-1
D: .
V: TRBV12-3/TRBV12-4
size: .
DNA: TGTGCCAGCAGCGGCGGCTCAGGCATCGGTGCGGAGCAGTTCTTC
CDR3: CASSGGSGIGAEQFF

J: TRBJ1-1
D: .
V: TRBV25-1
size: .
DNA: TGTGCCAGCACGAGTTTCAGGGACACTGAAGCTTTCTTT
CDR3: CASTSFRDTEAFF

J: TRBJ2-5
D: .
V: TRBV2
size: once
DNA: TGTGCCGGCAGTGACCTGGGGGGGCAAGGGACCCAGTACTTC
CDR3: CAGSDLGGQGTQYF

J: TRBJ1-2
D: TRBD1
V: TRBV12-3/TRBV12-4
size: many
DNA: TGTGCCAGCAGTCCCCGACAGGGTGGCTACACCTTC
CDR3: CASSPRQGGYTF

J: TRBJ2-5
D: .
V: TRBV7-2
size: .
DNA: TGTGCCAGCAGCCCCAGGGGGGGGAGGCAAGAGACCCAGTACTTC
CDR3: CASSPRGGRQETQYF

J: TRBJ2-3
D: TRBD2
V: TRBV25-1
size: medium-sized
DNA: TGTGCCAGCAGTGCCCTAGCGGGAGCGGGTGATACGCAGTATTTT
CDR3: CASSALAGAGDTQYF

J: TRBJ1-1
D: TRBD1
V: TRBV10-3
size: .
DNA: TGTGCCATCAGAGACCCAGGGGGCACTGAAGCTTTCTTT
CDR3: CAIRDPGGTEAFF

J: TRBJ1-5
D: TRBD1
V: TRBV7-2
size: .
DNA: TGTGCCAGCAGCTCGACAGGGCGCAATCAGCCCCAGCATTTT
CDR3: CASSSTGRNQPQHF

J: TRBJ2-1
D: TRBD2
V: TRBV15
size: few
DNA: TGTGCCACCAGCAGGGCTAGCGGTAATGAGCAGTTCTTC
CDR3: CATSRASGNEQFF

J: TRBJ1-1
D: .
V: TRBV19
size: .
DNA: TGTGCCAGTAGTATGGCGGCTCCAAAGGGCACTGAAGCTTTCTTT
CDR3: CASSMAAPKGTEAFF

J: TRBJ1-1
D: TRBD1
V: TRBV2
size: many
DNA: TGTGCCAGCGGGGACAGGGAAATGAACACTGAAGCTTTCTTT
CDR3: CASGDREMNTEAFF

J: TRBJ1-3
D: .
V: TRBV18
size: .
DNA: TGTGCCAGCTCACCTTCCGCGGGACCCGGAAACACCATATATTTT
CDR3: CASSPSAGPGNTIYF